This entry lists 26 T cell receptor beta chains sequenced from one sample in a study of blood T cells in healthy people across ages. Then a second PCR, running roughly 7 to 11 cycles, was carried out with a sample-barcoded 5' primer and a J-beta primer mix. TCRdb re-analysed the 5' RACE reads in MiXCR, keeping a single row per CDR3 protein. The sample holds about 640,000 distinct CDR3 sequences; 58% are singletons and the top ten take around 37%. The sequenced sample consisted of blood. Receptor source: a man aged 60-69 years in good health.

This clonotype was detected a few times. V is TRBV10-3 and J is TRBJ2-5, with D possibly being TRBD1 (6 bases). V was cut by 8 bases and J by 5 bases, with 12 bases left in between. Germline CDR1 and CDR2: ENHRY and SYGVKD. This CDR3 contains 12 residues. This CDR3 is CAIAQGGETQYF. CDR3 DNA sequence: TGTGCCATCGCACAGGGTGGGGAGACCCAGTACTTC.

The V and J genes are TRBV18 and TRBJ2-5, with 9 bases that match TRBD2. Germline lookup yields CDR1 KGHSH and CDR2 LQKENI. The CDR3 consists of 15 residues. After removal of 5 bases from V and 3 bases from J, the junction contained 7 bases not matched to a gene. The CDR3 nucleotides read TGTGCCAGCTCAAGTGGACTAGCGTCAGAAGAGACCCAGTACTTC. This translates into CASSSGLASEETQYF.

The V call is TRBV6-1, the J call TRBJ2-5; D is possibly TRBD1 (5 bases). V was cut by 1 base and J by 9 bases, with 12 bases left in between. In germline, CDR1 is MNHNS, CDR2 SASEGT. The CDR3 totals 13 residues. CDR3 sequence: CASSEGQLRPQYF. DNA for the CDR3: TGTGCCAGCAGTGAAGGACAGCTTAGGCCCCAGTACTTC.

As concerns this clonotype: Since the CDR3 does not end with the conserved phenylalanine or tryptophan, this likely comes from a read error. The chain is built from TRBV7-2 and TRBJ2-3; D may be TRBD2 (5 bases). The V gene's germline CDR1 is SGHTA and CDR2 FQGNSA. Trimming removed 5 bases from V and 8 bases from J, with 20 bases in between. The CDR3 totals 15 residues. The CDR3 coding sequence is TGTGCCAGCAGCCCTCAGGAGGCCCTCACAAGTACGCAGTATGTT. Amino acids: CASSPQEALTSTQYV.

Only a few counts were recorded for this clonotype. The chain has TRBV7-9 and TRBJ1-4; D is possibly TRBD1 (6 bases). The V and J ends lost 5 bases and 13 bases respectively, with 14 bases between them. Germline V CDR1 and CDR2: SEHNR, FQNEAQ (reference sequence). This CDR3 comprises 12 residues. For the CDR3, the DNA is TGTGCCAGCAGCCTCTCGACAGGAATACTGTTTTTT. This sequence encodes CASSLSTGILFF. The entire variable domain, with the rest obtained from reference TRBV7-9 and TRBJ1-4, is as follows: DTGVSQNPRHKITKRGQNVTFRCDPISEHNRLYWYRQTLGQGPEFLTYFQNEAQLEKSRLLSDRFSAERPKGSFSTLEIQRTEQGDSAMYLCASSLSTGILFFGSGTQLSVL.

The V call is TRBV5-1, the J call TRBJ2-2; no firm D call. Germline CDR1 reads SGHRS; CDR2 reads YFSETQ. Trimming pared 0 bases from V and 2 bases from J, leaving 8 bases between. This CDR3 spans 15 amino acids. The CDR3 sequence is CASSLEGSNTGELFF. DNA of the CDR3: TGCGCCAGCAGCTTGGAGGGAAGTAACACCGGGGAGCTGTTTTTT.

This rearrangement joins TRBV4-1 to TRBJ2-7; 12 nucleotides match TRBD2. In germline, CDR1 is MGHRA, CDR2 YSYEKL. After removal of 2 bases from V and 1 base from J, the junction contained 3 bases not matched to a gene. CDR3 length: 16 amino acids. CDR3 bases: TGCGCCAGCAGCCAACTAGCGGGAGGGCCGTCCTACGAGCAGTACTTC. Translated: CASSQLAGGPSYEQYF.

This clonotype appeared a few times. CDR3 sequence reads: CASAVSEDTEAFF. CDR3 sequence (DNA): TGTGCCAGCGCAGTTAGTGAGGACACTGAAGCTTTCTTT. This chain uses TRBV18 with TRBJ1-1; D is unresolved. Germline-derived CDR1 and CDR2 are KGHSH and LQKENI. The V gene lost 8 bases and the J gene lost 3 bases, with 13 bases spanning the gap. The CDR3 extends over 13 amino acids.

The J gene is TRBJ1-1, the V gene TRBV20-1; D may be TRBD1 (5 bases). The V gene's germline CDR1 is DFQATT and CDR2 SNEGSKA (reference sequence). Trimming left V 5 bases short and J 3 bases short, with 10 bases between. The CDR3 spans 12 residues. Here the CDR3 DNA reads TGCAGTGCTGGGGCAGGCTACACTGAAGCTTTCTTT. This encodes CSAGAGYTEAFF.

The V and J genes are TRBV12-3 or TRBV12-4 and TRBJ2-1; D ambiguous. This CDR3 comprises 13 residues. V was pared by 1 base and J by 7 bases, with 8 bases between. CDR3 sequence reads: CASSLVSPNEQFF. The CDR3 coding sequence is TGTGCCAGCAGTTTAGTTTCCCCTAATGAGCAGTTCTTC.

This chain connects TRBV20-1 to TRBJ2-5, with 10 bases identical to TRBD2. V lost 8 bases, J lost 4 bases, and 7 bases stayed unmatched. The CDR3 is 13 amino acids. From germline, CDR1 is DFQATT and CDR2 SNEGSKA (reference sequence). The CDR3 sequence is CSLQAGGPETQYF. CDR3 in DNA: TGCAGTCTCCAAGCGGGGGGGCCAGAGACCCAGTACTTC.

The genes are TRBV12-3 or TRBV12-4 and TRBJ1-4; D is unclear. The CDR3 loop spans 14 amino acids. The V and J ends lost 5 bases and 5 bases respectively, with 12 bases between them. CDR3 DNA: TGTGCCAGCAGTCCCTACACACCGAATGAAAAACTGTTTTTT. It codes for CASSPYTPNEKLFF.

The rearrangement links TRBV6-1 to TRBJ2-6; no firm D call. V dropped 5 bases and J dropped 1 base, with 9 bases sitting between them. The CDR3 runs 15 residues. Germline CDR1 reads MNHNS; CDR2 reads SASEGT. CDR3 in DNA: TGTGCCAGCAGTAGCGACCGATCTGGGGCCAACGTCCTGACTTTC. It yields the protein CASSSDRSGANVLTF.

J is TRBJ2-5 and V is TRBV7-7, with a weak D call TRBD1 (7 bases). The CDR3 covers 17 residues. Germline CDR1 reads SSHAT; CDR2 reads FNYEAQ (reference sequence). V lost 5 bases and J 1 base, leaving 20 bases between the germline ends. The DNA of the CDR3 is TGTGCCAGCAGCCGGACCAACAGGGGAGGTCCCCAAGAGACCCAGTACTTC. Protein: CASSRTNRGGPQETQYF.

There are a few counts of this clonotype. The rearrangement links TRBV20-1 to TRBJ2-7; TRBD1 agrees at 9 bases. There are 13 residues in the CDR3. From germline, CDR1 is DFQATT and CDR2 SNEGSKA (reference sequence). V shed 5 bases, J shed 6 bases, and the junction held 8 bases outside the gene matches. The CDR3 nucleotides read TGCAGTGCTCGCAACAGGGGGCTGGGCGAGCAGTACTTC. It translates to CSARNRGLGEQYF.

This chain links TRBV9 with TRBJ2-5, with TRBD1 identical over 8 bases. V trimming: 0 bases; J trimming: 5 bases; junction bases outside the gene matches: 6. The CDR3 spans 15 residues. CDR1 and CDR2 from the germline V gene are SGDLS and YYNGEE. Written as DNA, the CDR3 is TGTGCCAGCAGCGTAGCGACAGGGGTTTCGGAGACCCAGTACTTC. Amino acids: CASSVATGVSETQYF.

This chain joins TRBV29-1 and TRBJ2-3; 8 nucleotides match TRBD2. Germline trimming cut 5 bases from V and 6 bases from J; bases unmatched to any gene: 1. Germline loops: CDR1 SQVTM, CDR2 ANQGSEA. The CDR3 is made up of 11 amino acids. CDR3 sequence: CSVRLADTQYF. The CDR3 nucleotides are TGCAGCGTTCGACTAGCGGATACGCAGTATTTT.

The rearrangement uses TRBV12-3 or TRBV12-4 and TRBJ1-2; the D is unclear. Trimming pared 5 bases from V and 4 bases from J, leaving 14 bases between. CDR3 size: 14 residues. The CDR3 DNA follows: TGTGCCAGCAGTGTACTAGACGGTAGCTATGGCTACACCTTC. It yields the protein CASSVLDGSYGYTF.

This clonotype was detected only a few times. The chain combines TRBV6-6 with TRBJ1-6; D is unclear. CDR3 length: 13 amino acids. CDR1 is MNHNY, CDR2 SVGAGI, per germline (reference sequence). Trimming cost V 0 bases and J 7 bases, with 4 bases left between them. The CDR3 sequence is CASSYSPNSPLHF. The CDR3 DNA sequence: TGTGCCAGCAGTTACTCACCGAATTCACCCCTCCACTTT.

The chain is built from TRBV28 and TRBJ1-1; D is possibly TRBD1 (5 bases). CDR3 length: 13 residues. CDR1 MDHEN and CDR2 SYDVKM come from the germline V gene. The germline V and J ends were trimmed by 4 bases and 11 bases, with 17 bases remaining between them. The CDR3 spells CASSSGSRTRAFF. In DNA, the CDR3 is TGTGCCAGCAGTTCAGGGTCCCGAACCAGGGCTTTCTTT.

The CDR3 loop is CAISESERGGRDTQYF. The CDR3 DNA sequence: TGTGCCATCAGTGAGTCCGAGCGGGGGGGCAGAGATACGCAGTATTTT. V is TRBV10-3 and J is TRBJ2-3; TRBD2 agrees at 10 bases. V lost 0 bases, J lost 5 bases, and 5 bases stayed unmatched. CDR1 is ENHRY, CDR2 SYGVKD, per germline. The CDR3 runs to 16 residues.

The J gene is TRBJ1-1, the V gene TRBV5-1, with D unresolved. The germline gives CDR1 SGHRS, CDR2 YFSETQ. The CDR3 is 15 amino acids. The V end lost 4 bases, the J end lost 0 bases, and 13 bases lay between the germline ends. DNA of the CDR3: TGCGCCAGCAGCCGCCTGTCCGGTATGAACACTGAAGCTTTCTTT. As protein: CASSRLSGMNTEAFF.

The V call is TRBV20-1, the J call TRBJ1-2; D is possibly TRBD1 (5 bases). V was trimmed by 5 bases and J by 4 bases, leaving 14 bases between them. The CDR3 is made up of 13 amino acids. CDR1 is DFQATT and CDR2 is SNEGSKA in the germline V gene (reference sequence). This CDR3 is CSAAQGGGYGYTF. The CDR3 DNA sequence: TGCAGTGCTGCCCAGGGCGGAGGCTATGGCTACACCTTC.

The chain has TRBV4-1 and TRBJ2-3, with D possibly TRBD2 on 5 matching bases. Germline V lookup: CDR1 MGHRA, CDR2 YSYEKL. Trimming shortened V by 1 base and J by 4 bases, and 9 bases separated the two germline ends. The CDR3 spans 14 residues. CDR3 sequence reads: CASSQGRMADTQYF. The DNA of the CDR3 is TGCGCCAGCAGCCAAGGGAGGATGGCAGATACGCAGTATTTT.

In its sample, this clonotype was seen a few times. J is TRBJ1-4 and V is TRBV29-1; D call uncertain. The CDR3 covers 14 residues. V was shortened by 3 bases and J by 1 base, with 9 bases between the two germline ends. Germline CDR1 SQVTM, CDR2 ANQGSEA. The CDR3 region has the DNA TGCAGCGTTGACCGGACGGGAACTAATGAAAAACTGTTTTTT. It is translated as CSVDRTGTNEKLFF.

CDR3 DNA: TGTGCCAGCAGTTACGCAAGTGCTGGGGCCAACGTCCTGACTTTC. This codes for CASSYASAGANVLTF. The rearrangement joins TRBV6-5 to TRBJ2-6; no definite D call. Trimming stripped 2 bases from V and 2 bases from J, with 7 bases between. The V gene's germline CDR1 is MNHEY and CDR2 SVGAGI. This CDR3 contains 15 residues.